The 4 T cell receptor beta chains below come from one sample, sequenced in a study of cytomegalovirus exposure and HLA in healthy donors. It was with 60 Vbeta and 13 Jbeta primers that the PCR ran. Measured with immunoSEQ multiplex PCR; TCRdb has only the in-frame clones, and not every one. Among 110,000 to 150,000 clones, over 60% were seen once, and the ten largest hold about 1.7%. The sample was PBMCs. The receptors shown here come from a woman in her twenties or thirties in good health and CMV-seronegative.

This chain joins TRBV30 and TRBJ1-6, with TRBD1 matching over 12 bases. V shed 1 base, J shed 10 bases, and the junction held 5 bases outside the gene matches. Germline V lookup: CDR1 GTSNPN, CDR2 SVGIG (reference sequence). The CDR3 has 15 amino acids. The CDR3 sequence: CAWSGRDRGHSPLHF. Here the CDR3 DNA reads TGTGCCTGGAGTGGGAGGGACAGGGGGCACTCACCCCTCCACTTT.

This sequence joins TRBV10-1 and TRBJ1-1; D may be TRBD1 (6 bases). Trimming stripped 5 bases from V and 5 bases from J, with 9 bases between. This CDR3 region has 12 residues. Germline CDR1 and CDR2: WNHNN and SYGVQD (reference sequence). CDR3 DNA sequence: TGCGCCAGCAGTCCCACAGGGACTGAAGCTTTCTTT. Residues: CASSPTGTEAFF.

The gene calls are TRBV7-2 and TRBJ2-7; 13 bases are shared with TRBD2. V lost 5 bases, J lost 2 bases, and 15 bases stayed unmatched. Germline V gives CDR1 SGHTA, CDR2 FQGNSA. The CDR3 consists of 19 residues. CDR3 sequence (DNA): TGTGCCAGCAGCCGGGCGGGGGCCGGGACTAGCGGGGCAACCTACGAGCAGTACTTC. It translates to CASSRAGAGTSGATYEQYF.

V usage is TRBV29-1 and J usage is TRBJ1-2; D is unclear. This CDR3 is built from 11 residues. Looked up from germline, CDR1 is SQVTM and CDR2 is ANQGSEA. V was trimmed by 7 bases and J by 2 bases, leaving 8 bases between them. CDR3 region: CSGTENYGYTF. DNA of the CDR3: TGCAGCGGTACAGAGAACTATGGCTACACCTTC.